This TCR beta chain emerged from a study of blood T cell repertoires in COVID-19. The wider study: Sites across the United States, Italy and Spain contributed samples from acute and convalescent COVID-19. From T cells, B-cell-depleted T cells, or PBMCs came the material, which was cDNA or gDNA.

Trimming shortened V by 5 bases and J by 2 bases, and 16 bases separated the two germline ends. The CDR3 length is 15 residues. CDR1 is SGHTA and CDR2 is FQGTGA in the germline V gene. Generated by immunoSEQ multiplex PCR, the TCRdb table keeps only in-frame clones and is missing some. Of roughly 200,000 clones listed, 65% to 85% are singletons. The chain recombines TRBV7-3 with TRBJ2-7; D possibly corresponds to TRBD1 (6 bases). This receptor was obtained from a man between 40 and 49 years old with active or convalescent COVID-19. The sample consisted of peripheral blood. CDR3 in amino acids: CASSLSKTGPYEQYF. The CDR3 region has the DNA TGTGCCAGCAGCCTCTCAAAAACAGGGCCCTACGAGCAGTACTTC.